These T cell receptor beta chains were read from a single sample in a study of blood T cells in healthy people across ages. TCRdb re-analysed the 5' RACE reads in MiXCR, keeping a single row per CDR3 protein. The sample records over 500,000 distinct CDR3 sequences, about 50% being singletons. Input material: blood. All receptors come from an elderly woman in good health. CDR3s include the opening cysteine and the closing phenylalanine or tryptophan. D genes are given only for firm matches. Only part of the rows carry a size: once, few, many, or a class if the clone is expanded.

j_call clone_size v_call d_call cdr3_aa cdr3_nt
TRBJ2-7 few TRBV7-2 . CASSVSRYSYEQYF TGTGCCAGCAGCGTTTCCCGATACTCCTACGAGCAGTACTTC
TRBJ1-4 . TRBV29-1 . CSVEKGGSNEKLFF TGCAGCGTTGAGAAGGGGGGTTCCAACGAAAAACTGTTTTTT
TRBJ2-1 many TRBV2 . CASSEGDTWTLMAFF TGTGCCAGCAGTGAAGGGGACACCTGGACCCTAATGGCGTTCTTC
TRBJ2-6 once TRBV20-1 . CSAAQGPGANVLTF TGCAGTGCTGCACAGGGACCCGGGGCCAACGTCCTGACTTTC
TRBJ2-5 . TRBV25-1 TRBD2 CASSDAGLAEETQYF TGTGCCAGCAGTGACGCCGGACTAGCGGAAGAGACCCAGTACTTC
TRBJ1-6 once TRBV12-3/TRBV12-4 TRBD1 CASSQGAYSPLHF TGTGCCAGCAGTCAGGGGGCTTATTCACCCCTCCACTTT
TRBJ2-5 . TRBV15 TRBD1 CATSSQSTGGQETQYF TGTGCCACCAGCAGTCAATCGACAGGGGGTCAAGAGACCCAGTACTTC
TRBJ2-1 many TRBV3-1 TRBD2 CASSRDQTGLVLFF TGTGCCAGCAGCCGAGACCAGACGGGACTAGTCTTGTTCTTC
TRBJ2-3 many TRBV29-1 . CSVEEVGQGNTDTQYF TGCAGCGTTGAAGAGGTTGGGCAGGGGAACACAGATACGCAGTATTTT
TRBJ2-7 . TRBV6-2/TRBV6-3 TRBD1 CASSSLDRGINEQYF TGTGCCAGCAGTTCCCTAGACAGGGGGATTAACGAGCAGTACTTC
TRBJ2-7 few TRBV4-1 TRBD2 CASSPDPRGTSGRGIYNEQYF TGCGCCAGCAGCCCGGATCCCAGGGGGACTAGCGGGAGGGGGATTTACAATGAGCAGTACTTC
TRBJ2-1 . TRBV5-1 . CASSQRSYNEQFF TGCGCCAGCAGCCAGCGCTCCTACAATGAGCAGTTCTTC
TRBJ2-1 many TRBV4-1 TRBD2 CASSQNTLLLAGGRFF TGCGCCAGCAGCCAAAATACCTTGTTACTAGCGGGAGGGCGGTTCTTC
TRBJ1-5 . TRBV14 . CASMPLTGPDLYSNQPQHF TGTGCCAGCATGCCACTGACAGGCCCGGATCTCTATAGCAATCAGCCCCAGCATTTT
TRBJ2-5 many TRBV29-1 . CSGGTYGETQYF TGCAGCGGGGGAACTTACGGGGAGACCCAGTACTTC
TRBJ2-5 . TRBV29-1 TRBD2 CSVKGTSGGEETQYF TGCAGCGTAAAGGGGACTAGCGGAGGAGAGGAGACCCAGTACTTC
TRBJ2-7 . TRBV12-3/TRBV12-4 . CASSFDRSLGEQYF TGTGCCAGCAGTTTCGACAGGAGCCTAGGGGAGCAGTACTTC
TRBJ2-7 many TRBV20-1 TRBD2 CSARSGTSGSEQYF TGCAGTGCTAGATCGGGGACTAGCGGGAGCGAGCAGTACTTC
TRBJ2-7 . TRBV5-1 . CASSLAGPGNYEQYF TGCGCCAGCAGCTTGGCAGGTCCAGGGAACTACGAGCAGTACTTC
TRBJ2-7 few TRBV11-2 TRBD2 CASSSLGGYSSYEQYF TGTGCCAGCAGCTCACTCGGGGGGTACAGCTCCTACGAGCAGTACTTC
TRBJ2-1 once TRBV18 . CASSTPDRASDEQFF TGTGCCAGCTCGACCCCCGATAGAGCGTCGGATGAGCAGTTCTTC
TRBJ2-7 . TRBV6-2/TRBV6-3 . CASRKVGFEQYF TGTGCCAGCAGAAAGGTCGGCTTCGAGCAGTACTTC
TRBJ2-5 few TRBV6-1 . CASSEREAETQYF TGTGCCAGCAGTGAAAGAGAGGCAGAGACCCAGTACTTC
TRBJ2-3 many TRBV6-6 . CASSYGGATDTQYF TGTGCCAGCAGTTACGGGGGAGCAACAGATACGCAGTATTTT
TRBJ2-1 . TRBV7-2 TRBD2 CASSLAGGGYFNEQFF TGTGCCAGCAGTCTAGCGGGCGGGGGGTACTTCAATGAGCAGTTCTTC
TRBJ2-7 . TRBV6-6 . CASSYSRSGASYEQYF TGTGCCAGCAGTTACTCGAGGTCGGGAGCCAGCTACGAGCAGTACTTC
TRBJ2-2 . TRBV10-3 TRBD2 CAISELPTSGSSANTGELFF TGTGCCATCAGTGAGTTACCGACTAGCGGGAGTTCCGCGAACACCGGGGAGCTGTTTTTT
TRBJ2-5 . TRBV5-6 . CASSLVGGPGVQETQYF TGTGCCAGCAGCTTGGTAGGTGGCCCGGGGGTGCAAGAGACCCAGTACTTC
TRBJ1-6 few TRBV4-1 . CASSRDTGGMPLHF TGCGCCAGCAGCCGAGATACAGGAGGCATGCCCCTCCACTTT
TRBJ1-5 few TRBV9 . CASSIEEGQPQHF TGTGCCAGCAGCATAGAAGAAGGTCAGCCCCAGCATTTT
TRBJ2-5 . TRBV2 . CASSAQGLADETQYF TGTGCCAGCAGTGCACAGGGTCTGGCTGATGAGACCCAGTACTTC
TRBJ1-2 many TRBV7-6 TRBD1 CASSLGQGADYGYTF TGTGCCAGCAGCTTAGGCCAGGGGGCGGACTATGGCTACACCTTC
TRBJ2-1 . TRBV27 TRBD1 CASILPTGGAYNEQFF TGTGCCAGCATTTTACCGACAGGGGGAGCCTACAATGAGCAGTTCTTC
TRBJ2-3 many TRBV10-3 TRBD2 CAISDMGLRTDTQYF TGTGCCATCAGTGATATGGGACTAAGGACAGATACGCAGTATTTT
TRBJ2-3 . TRBV2 TRBD2 CASTRLAGVTDTQYF TGTGCCAGCACCCGACTAGCGGGGGTCACAGATACGCAGTATTTT
TRBJ1-4 . TRBV7-9 . CASSLAGGPNEKLFF TGTGCCAGCAGCTTAGCCGGGGGCCCGAATGAAAAACTGTTTTTT
TRBJ2-3 once TRBV6-2/TRBV6-3 . CASSRPGTSQYF TGTGCCAGCAGCCGTCCCGGGACTTCGCAGTATTTT
TRBJ2-3 . TRBV29-1 TRBD2 CSVAPVTSGTDTQYF TGCAGCGTCGCGCCTGTAACTAGCGGCACAGATACGCAGTATTTT
TRBJ2-7 many TRBV20-1 . CSAPYPTRTYEQYF TGCAGTGCCCCGTATCCGACTAGGACCTACGAGCAGTACTTC
TRBJ2-3 . TRBV20-1 . CSARYGQLGTDTQYF TGCAGTGCTAGATACGGTCAGTTAGGCACAGATACGCAGTATTTT
TRBJ2-7 . TRBV7-8 . CASSLGVGGQSTYEQYF TGTGCCAGCAGCTTAGGAGTCGGGGGACAGTCTACCTACGAGCAGTACTTC
TRBJ2-7 many TRBV21-1 . CANPPKGPNRPYEQYF TGTGCCAACCCACCAAAGGGCCCAAATAGGCCCTACGAGCAGTACTTC
TRBJ1-1 many TRBV6-5 . CASSHRSNTEAFF TGTGCCAGCAGCCACAGATCGAACACTGAAGCTTTCTTT
TRBJ2-7 . TRBV11-1 . CASSLRQVLYEQYF TGTGCCAGCAGCTTGCGACAGGTCCTCTACGAGCAGTACTTC
TRBJ2-5 . TRBV14 . CASSQWRTPGQETRYF TGTGCCAGCAGCCAATGGAGGACACCGGGCCAAGAGACCCGGTACTTC
TRBJ2-5 . TRBV20-1 TRBD1 CSARSGTGAYEQYF TGCAGTGCTAGGAGTGGGACAGGGGCCTACGAACAGTACTTC
TRBJ2-6 . TRBV20-1 TRBD1 CSARGGQFSGANVLTF TGCAGTGCTAGAGGGGGACAGTTCTCTGGGGCCAACGTCCTGACTTTC
TRBJ1-2 once TRBV20-1 . CSASSTRVGYTF TGCAGTGCTAGTAGTACCCGGGTGGGCTACACCTTC
TRBJ2-1 many TRBV5-5 TRBD1 CASSSTGGLTYNEQFF TGTGCCAGCAGCTCCACAGGGGGGCTCACCTACAATGAGCAGTTCTTC
TRBJ2-7 many TRBV5-1 TRBD2 CASSLRPSGLYEQYF TGCGCCAGCAGCTTGAGGCCTAGCGGGCTCTACGAGCAGTACTTC
TRBJ2-7 many TRBV5-6 TRBD1 CASSGTDSYEQYF TGTGCCAGCTCCGGGACAGACTCCTACGAGCAGTACTTC
TRBJ1-5 . TRBV5-1 . CASRPGDGQPQHF TGCGCCAGCAGACCGGGGGATGGCCAGCCCCAGCATTTT